This TCR beta chain was profiled in a study of blood T cell repertoires in COVID-19. Overall study: Acute and convalescent COVID-19 specimens originated in the United States, Italy and Spain. The cDNA or gDNA used as material had been derived from T cells, B-cell-depleted T cells, or PBMCs.

Original processing notes: Amplification of reference gene primers was used by the study to estimate nucleated cell counts. Using immunoSEQ multiplex PCR, the repertoire was profiled, and TCRdb retains in-frame clones only, with some absent. V and J calls and clone size follow that table, whereas D and trimming were derived from the DNA. The sample lists 200,000 or so clones; approximately 84% were seen once. Per the germline V gene, CDR1 is LGHDT and CDR2 is YNNKEL (reference sequence). The CDR3 length is 13 residues. The V end lost 4 bases, the J end lost 4 bases, and 10 bases lay between the germline ends.

The gene calls are TRBV3-1 (or the pseudogene TRBV3-2) and TRBJ1-1; D unresolved. This sequence was found in a human donor with acute or convalescent COVID-19. The donor label of this sample is uncertain. The sample comprised peripheral blood. The DNA of the CDR3 is TGTGCCAGCAGCCTCGGGGAGGTCACTGAAGCTTTCTTT. Its translation: CASSLGEVTEAFF.